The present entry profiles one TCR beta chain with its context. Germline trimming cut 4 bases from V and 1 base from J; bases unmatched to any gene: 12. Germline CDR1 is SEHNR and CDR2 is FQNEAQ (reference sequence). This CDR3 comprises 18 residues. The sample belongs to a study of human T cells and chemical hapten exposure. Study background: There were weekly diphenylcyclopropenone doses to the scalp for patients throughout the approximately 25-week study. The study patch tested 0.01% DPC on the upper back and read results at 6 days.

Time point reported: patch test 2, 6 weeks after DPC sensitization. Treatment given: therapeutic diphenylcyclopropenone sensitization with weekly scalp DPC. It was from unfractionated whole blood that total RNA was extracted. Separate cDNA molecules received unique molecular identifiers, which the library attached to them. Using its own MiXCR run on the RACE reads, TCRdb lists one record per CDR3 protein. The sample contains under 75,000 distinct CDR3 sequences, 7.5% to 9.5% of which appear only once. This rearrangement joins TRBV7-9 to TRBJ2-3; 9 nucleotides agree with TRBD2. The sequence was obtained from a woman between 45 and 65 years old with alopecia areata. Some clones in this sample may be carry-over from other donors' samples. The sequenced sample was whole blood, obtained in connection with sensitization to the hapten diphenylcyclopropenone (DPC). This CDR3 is CASSSLMTSGERTDTQYF. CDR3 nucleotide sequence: TGTGCCAGCAGCTCTCTCATGACTAGCGGAGAACGCACAGATACGCAGTATTTT.